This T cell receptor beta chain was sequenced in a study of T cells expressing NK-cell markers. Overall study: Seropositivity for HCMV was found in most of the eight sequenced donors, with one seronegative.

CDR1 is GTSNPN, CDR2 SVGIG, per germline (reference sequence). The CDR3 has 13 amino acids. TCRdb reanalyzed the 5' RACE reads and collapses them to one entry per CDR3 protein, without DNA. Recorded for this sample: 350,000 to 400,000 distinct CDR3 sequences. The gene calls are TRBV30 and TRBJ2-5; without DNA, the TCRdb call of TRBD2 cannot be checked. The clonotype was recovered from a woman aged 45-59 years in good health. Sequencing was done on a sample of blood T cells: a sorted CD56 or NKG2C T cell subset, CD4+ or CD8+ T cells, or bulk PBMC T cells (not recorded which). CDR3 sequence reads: CAWRRSGSETQYF.